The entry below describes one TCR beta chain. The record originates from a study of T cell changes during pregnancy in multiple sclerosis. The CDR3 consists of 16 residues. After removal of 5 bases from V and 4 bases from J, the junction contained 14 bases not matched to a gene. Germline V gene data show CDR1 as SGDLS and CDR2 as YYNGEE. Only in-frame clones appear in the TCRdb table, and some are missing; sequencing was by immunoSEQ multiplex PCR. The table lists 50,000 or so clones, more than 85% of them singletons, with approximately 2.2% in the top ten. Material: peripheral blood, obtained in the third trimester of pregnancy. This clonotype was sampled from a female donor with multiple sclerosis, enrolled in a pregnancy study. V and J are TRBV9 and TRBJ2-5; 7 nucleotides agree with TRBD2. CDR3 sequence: CASSRGRLAEGETQYF. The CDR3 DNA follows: TGTGCCAGCAGTCGGGGACGTCTAGCGGAGGGAGAGACCCAGTACTTC.